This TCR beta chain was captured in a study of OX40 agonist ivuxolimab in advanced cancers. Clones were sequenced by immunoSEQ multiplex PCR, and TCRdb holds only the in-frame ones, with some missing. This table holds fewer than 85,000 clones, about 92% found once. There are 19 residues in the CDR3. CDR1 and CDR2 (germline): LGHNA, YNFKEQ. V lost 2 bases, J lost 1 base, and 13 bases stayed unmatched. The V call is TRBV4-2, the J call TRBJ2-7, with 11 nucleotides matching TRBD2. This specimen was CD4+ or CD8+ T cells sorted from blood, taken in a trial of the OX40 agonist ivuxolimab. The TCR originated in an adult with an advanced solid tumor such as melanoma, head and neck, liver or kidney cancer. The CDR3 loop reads CASSQNPGGLAGGSYEQYF. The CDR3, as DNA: TGTGCCAGCAGCCAAAACCCGGGTGGGCTAGCGGGGGGATCCTACGAGCAGTACTTC.